The sequence of this T cell receptor beta chain was determined in a study of blood T cell repertoires in COVID-19. Study summary: Italy, Spain and the United States were the sources of the convalescent and acute COVID-19 samples. In each case, the material was cDNA or gDNA derived from T cells, B-cell-depleted T cells, or PBMCs.

The germline V and J ends were trimmed by 3 bases and 5 bases, with 13 bases remaining between them. Germline-derived CDR1 and CDR2 are SEHNR and FQNEAQ (reference sequence). The CDR3 contains 14 residues. Per the original methods: Estimation of nucleated cell counts relied on the amplification of reference gene primers. Sequencing was performed with immunoSEQ multiplex PCR; in TCRdb, only in-frame clones are kept and a portion is missing. The DNA gave D and trimming, while V, J and clone size come from that table. The sample holds around 160,000 clones, around 86% seen once. The chain couples TRBV7-9 to TRBJ2-5, with D possibly TRBD1 on 5 matching bases. The source of this sequence is a man aged 55 to 70 with acute or convalescent COVID-19. The sample comprised peripheral blood. CDR3 coding DNA: TGTGCCAGCAGCTTGCATCAGGGAACGGAGACCCAGTACTTC. The encoded protein is CASSLHQGTETQYF.